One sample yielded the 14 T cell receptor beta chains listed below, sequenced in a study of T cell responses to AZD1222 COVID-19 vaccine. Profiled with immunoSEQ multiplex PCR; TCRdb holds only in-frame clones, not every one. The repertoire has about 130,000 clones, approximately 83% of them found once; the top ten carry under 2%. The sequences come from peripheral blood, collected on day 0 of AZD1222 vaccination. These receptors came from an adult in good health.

The CDR3 nucleotides read TGTGCCTGGAGTGTACCGAGGGGGCTTGGGGCCAACGTCCTGACTTTC. Translated, it gives CAWSVPRGLGANVLTF. The chain links TRBV30 to TRBJ2-6; 7 bases are shared with TRBD1. Germline V gene data show CDR1 as GTSNPN and CDR2 as SVGIG (reference sequence). V was pared by 0 bases and J by 3 bases, with 5 bases of the junction left unmatched. This CDR3 is 16 amino acids long.

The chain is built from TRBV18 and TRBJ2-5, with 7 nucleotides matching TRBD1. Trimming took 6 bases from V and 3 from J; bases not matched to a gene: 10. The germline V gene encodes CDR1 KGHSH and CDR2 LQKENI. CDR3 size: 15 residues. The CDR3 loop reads CASSSLGTAKETQYF. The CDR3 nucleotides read TGTGCCAGCTCCTCGCTGGGGACAGCAAAAGAGACCCAGTACTTC.

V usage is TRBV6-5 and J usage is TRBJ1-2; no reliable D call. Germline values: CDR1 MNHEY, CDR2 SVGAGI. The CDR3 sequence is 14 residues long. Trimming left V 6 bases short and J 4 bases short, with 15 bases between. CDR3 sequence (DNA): TGTGCCAGCAGCGACCCCCGGGCCTTCTATGGCTACACCTTC. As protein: CASSDPRAFYGYTF.

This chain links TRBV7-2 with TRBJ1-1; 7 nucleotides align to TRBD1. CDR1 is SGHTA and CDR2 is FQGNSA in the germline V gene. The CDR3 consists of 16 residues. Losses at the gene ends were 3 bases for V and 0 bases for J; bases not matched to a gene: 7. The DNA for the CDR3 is TGTGCCAGCAGCTTGACAGGGACTACCTTGAACACTGAAGCTTTCTTT. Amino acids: CASSLTGTTLNTEAFF.

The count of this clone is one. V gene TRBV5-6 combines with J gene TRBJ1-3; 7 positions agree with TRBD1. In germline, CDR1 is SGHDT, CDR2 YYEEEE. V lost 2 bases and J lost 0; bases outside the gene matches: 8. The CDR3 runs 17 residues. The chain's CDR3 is CASSLLGRDSSGNTIYF. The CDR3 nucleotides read TGTGCCAGCAGCTTATTAGGTCGGGACAGCTCTGGAAACACCATATATTTT.

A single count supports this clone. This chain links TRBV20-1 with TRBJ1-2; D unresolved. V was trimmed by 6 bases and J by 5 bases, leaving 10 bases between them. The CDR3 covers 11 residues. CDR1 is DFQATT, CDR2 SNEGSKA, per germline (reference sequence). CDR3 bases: TGCAGTGCGGATCTTTCATATGGCTACACCTTC. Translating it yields CSADLSYGYTF.

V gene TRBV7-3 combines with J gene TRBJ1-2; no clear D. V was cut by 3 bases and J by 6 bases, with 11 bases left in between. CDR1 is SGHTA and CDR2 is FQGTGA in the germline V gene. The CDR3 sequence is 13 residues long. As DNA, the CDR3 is TGTGCCAGCAGCTTCGAGGGCTTAAATGGCTACACCTTC. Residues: CASSFEGLNGYTF.

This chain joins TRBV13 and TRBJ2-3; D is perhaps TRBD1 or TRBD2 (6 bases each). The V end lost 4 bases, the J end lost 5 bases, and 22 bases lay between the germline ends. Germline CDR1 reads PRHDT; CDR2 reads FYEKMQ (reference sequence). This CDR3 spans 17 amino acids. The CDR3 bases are TGTGCCAGCAGCTCTTTGTATACCGGGGGCTCGGTAGATACGCAGTATTTT. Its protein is CASSSLYTGGSVDTQYF.

The CDR3 protein is CASSFNRDKANTGELFF. CDR3 coding DNA: TGTGCCAGCAGTTTTAACCGAGACAAAGCCAACACCGGGGAGCTGTTTTTT. The chain uses TRBV27 and TRBJ2-2; D unresolved. Germline-derived CDR1 and CDR2 are MNHEY and SMNVEV (reference sequence). The CDR3 extends over 17 amino acids. Trimming cost V 3 bases and J 2 bases, with 16 bases left between them.

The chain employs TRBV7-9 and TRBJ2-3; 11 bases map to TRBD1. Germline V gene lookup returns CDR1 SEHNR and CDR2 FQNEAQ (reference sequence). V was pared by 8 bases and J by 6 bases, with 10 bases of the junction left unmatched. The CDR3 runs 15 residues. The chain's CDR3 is CASAPGDRGLDTQYF. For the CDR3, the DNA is TGTGCCAGCGCCCCGGGGGACAGGGGGTTGGATACGCAGTATTTT.

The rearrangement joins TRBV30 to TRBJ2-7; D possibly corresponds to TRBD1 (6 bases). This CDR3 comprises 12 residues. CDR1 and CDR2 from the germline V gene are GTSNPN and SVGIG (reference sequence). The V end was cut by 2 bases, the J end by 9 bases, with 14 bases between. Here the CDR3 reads CAWSPNRDRQYF. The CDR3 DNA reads TGTGCCTGGAGTCCAAACAGGGACCGGCAGTACTTC.

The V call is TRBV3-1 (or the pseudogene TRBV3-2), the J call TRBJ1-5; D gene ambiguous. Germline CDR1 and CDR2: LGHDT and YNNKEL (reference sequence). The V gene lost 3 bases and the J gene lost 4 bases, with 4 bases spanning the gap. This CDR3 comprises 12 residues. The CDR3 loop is CASSQGNQPQHF. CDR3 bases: TGTGCCAGCAGCCAGGGGAATCAGCCCCAGCATTTT.

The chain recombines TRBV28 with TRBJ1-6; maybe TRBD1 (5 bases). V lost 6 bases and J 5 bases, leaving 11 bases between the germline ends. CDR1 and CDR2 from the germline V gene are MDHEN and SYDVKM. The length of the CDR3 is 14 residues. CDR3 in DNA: TGTGCCAGCAGGTCGGGACTGAATAATTCACCCCTCCACTTT. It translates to CASRSGLNNSPLHF. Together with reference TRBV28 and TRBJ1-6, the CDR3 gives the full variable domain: DVKVTQSSRYLVKRTGEKVFLECVQDMDHENMFWYRQDPGLGLRLIYFSYDVKMKEKGDIPEGYSVSREKKERFSLILESASTNQTSMYLCASRSGLNNSPLHFGNGTRLTVT.

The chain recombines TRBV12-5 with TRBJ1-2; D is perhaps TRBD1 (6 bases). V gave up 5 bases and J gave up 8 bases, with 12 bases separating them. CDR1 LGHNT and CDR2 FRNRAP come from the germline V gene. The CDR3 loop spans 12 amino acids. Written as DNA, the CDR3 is TGTGCTAGTGGTAACACAGGGTTAGGCTACACCTTC. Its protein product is CASGNTGLGYTF.